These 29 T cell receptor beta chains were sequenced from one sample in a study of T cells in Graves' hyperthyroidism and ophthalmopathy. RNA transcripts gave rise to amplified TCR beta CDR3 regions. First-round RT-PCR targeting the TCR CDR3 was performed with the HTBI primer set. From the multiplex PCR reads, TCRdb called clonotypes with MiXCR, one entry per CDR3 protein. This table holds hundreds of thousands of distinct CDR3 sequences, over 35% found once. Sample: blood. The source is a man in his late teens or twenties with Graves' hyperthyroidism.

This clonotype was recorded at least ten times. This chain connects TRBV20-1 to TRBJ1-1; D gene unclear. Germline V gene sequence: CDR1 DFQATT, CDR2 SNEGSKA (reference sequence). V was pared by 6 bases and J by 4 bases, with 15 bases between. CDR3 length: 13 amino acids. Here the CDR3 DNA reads TGCAGTGCCAACCCCGGGATCGTCACTGAAGCTTTCTTT. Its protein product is CSANPGIVTEAFF.

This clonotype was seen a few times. In nucleotides, the CDR3 is TGTGCCAGCAGTTTACTGGGGTCGGACGAGCAGTACTTC. Translated, it gives CASSLLGSDEQYF. The J gene is TRBJ2-7, the V gene TRBV12-3 or TRBV12-4; D is ambiguous. The CDR3 contains 13 residues. The V end was cut by 2 bases, the J end by 5 bases, with 10 bases between.

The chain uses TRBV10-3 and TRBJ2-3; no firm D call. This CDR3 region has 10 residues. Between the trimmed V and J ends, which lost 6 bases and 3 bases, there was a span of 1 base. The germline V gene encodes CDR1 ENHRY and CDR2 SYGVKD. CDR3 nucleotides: TGTGCCATCAGGACAGATACGCAGTATTTT. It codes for CAIRTDTQYF.

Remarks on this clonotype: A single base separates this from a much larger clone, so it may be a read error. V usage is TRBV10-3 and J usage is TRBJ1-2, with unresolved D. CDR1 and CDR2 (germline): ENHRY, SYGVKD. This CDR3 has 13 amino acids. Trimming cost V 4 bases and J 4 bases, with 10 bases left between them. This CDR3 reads CAISGSGTYGYTF. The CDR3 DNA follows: TGTGCCATCAGTGGGTCAGGAACCTATGGCTACACCTTC.

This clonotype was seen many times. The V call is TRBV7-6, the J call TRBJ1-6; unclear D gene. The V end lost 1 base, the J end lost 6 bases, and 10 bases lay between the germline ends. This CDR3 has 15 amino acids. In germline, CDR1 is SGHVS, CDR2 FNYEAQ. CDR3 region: CASSLGQASNSPLHF. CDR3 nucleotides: TGTGCCAGCAGCTTAGGTCAGGCCTCTAATTCACCCCTCCACTTT. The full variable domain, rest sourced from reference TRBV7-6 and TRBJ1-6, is GAGVSQSPRYKVTKRGQDVALRCDPISGHVSLYWYRQALGQGPEFLTYFNYEAQQDKSGLPNDRFSAERPEGSISTLTIQRTEQRDSAMYRCASSLGQASNSPLHFGNGTRLTVT.

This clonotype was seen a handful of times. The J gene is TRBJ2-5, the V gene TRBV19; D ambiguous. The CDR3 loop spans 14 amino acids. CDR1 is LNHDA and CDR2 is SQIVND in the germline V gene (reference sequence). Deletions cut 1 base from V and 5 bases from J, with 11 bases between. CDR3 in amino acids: CASSIVGPRETQYF. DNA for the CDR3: TGTGCCAGTAGTATAGTCGGCCCCCGGGAGACCCAGTACTTC.

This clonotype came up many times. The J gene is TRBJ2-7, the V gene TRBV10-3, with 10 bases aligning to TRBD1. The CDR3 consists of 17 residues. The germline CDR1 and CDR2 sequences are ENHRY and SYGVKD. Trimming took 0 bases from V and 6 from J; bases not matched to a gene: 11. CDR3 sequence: CAISESGQGSIGGEQYF. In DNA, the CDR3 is TGTGCCATCAGTGAGTCGGGACAGGGGTCGATTGGAGGCGAGCAGTACTTC.

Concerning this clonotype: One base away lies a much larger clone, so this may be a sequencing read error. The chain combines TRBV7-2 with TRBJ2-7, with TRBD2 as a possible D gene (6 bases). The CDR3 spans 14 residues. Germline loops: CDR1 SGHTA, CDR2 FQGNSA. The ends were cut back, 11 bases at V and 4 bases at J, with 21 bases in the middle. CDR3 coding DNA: TGTGCCGGCAATTTCCGCGGGGTGGAATACGAGCAGTACTTC. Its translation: CAGNFRGVEYEQYF. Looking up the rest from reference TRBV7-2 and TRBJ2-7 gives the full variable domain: GAGVSQSPSNKVTEKGKDVELRCDPISGHTALYWYRQSLGQGLEFLIYFQGNSAPDKSGLPSDRFSAERTGGSVSTLTIQRTQQEDSAVYLCAGNFRGVEYEQYFGPGTRLTVT.

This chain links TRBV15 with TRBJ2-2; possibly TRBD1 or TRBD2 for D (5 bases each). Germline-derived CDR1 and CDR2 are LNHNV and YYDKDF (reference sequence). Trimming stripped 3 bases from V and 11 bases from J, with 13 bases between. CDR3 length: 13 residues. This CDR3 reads CATSSPGTIELFF. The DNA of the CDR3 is TGTGCCACCAGCAGCCCGGGGACCATCGAGCTGTTTTTT.

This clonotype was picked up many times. The CDR3 is CASSFGQNNEKLFF. Written as DNA, the CDR3 is TGTGCCAGCAGCTTCGGGCAGAATAATGAAAAACTGTTTTTT. This chain joins TRBV7-9 and TRBJ1-4; D is uncertain. CDR1 SEHNR and CDR2 FQNEAQ come from the germline V gene (reference sequence). Deletions cut 3 bases from V and 4 bases from J, with 9 bases between. The CDR3 sequence is 14 residues long.

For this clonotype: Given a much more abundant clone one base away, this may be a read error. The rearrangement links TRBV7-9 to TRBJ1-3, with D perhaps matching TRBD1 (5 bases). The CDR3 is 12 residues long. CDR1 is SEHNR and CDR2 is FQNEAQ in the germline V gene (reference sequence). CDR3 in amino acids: CASSPQQESIHF. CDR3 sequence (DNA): TGTGCCAGCAGCCCTCAACAGGAATCCATACATTTT.

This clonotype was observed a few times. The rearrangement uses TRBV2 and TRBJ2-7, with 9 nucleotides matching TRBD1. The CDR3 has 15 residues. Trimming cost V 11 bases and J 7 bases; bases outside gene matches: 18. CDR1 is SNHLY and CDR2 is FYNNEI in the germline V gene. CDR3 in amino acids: CAGTRTEQGAGEQYF. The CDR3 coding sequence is TGTGCCGGCACCAGAACTGAACAGGGGGCAGGGGAGCAGTACTTC.

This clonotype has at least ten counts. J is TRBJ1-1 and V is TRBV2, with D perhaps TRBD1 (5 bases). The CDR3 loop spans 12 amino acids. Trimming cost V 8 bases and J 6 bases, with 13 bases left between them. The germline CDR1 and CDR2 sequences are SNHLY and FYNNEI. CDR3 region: CASRGELPEAFF. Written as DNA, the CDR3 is TGTGCCAGCCGGGGGGAACTCCCTGAAGCTTTCTTT.

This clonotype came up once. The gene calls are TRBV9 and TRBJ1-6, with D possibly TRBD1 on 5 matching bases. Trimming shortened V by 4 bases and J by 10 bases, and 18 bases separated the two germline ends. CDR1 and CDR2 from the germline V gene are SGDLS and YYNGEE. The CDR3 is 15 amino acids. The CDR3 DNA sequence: TGTGCCAGCAGCCCCCCCTCGGCAGGGAGATCACCCCTCCACTTT. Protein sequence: CASSPPSAGRSPLHF.

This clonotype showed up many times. The CDR3 DNA sequence: TGTGCCAGCAGCCCTAGCGTCGGGACCCAGTACTTC. Amino acids: CASSPSVGTQYF. The V gene is TRBV5-6, the J gene TRBJ2-5, with D perhaps TRBD2 (6 bases). With 4 bases removed from V and 7 bases from J, the gap between germline ends came to 11 bases. This CDR3 has 12 amino acids. Germline CDR1 reads SGHDT; CDR2 reads YYEEEE.

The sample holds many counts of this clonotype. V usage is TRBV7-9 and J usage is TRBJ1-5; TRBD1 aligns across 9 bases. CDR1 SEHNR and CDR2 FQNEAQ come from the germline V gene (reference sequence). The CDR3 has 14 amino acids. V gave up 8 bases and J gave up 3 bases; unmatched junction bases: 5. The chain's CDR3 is CASETGGLNQPQHF. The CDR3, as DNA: TGTGCCAGCGAGACAGGGGGACTCAATCAGCCCCAGCATTTT.

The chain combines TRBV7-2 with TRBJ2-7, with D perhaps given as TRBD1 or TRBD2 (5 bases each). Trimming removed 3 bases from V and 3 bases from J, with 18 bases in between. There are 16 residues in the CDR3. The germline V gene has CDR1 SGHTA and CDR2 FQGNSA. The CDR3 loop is CASSFLSWDGRYEQYF. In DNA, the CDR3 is TGTGCCAGCAGCTTCTTATCGTGGGACGGACGCTACGAGCAGTACTTC.

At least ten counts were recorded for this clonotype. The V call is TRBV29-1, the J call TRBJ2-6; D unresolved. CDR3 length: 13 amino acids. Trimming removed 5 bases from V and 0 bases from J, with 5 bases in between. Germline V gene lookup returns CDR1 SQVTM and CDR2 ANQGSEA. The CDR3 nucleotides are TGCAGCGTTATGTTCTCTGGGGCCAACGTCCTGACTTTC. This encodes CSVMFSGANVLTF.

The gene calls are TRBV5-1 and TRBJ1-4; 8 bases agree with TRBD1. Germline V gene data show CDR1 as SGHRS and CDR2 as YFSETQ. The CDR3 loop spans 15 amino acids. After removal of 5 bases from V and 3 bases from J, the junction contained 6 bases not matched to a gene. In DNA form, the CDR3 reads TGCGCCAGCAGGAACTACAGGGGGTCTAATGAAAAACTGTTTTTT. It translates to CASRNYRGSNEKLFF.

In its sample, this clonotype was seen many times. CDR3 sequence reads: CASLSDSGANVLTF. The CDR3 DNA reads TGTGCCAGCCTTTCGGACTCTGGGGCCAACGTCCTGACTTTC. This chain connects TRBV12-3 or TRBV12-4 to TRBJ2-6; D gene uncertain. V was shortened by 8 bases and J by 0 bases, with 8 bases between the two germline ends. The CDR3 totals 14 residues.

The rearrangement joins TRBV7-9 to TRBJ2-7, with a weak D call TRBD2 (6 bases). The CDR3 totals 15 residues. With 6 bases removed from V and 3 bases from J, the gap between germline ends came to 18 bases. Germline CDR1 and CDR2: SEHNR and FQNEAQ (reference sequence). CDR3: CASRLIGQEGYEQYF. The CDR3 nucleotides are TGTGCCAGCAGGCTCATCGGGCAGGAGGGCTACGAGCAGTACTTC. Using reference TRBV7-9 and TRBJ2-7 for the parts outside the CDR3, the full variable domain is DTGVSQNPRHKITKRGQNVTFRCDPISEHNRLYWYRQTLGQGPEFLTYFQNEAQLEKSRLLSDRFSAERPKGSFSTLEIQRTEQGDSAMYLCASRLIGQEGYEQYFGPGTRLTVT.

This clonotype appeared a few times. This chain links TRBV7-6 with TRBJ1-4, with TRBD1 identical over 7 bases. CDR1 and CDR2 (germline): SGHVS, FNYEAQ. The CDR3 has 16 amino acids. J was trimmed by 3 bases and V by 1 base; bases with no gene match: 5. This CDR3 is CASSLGPRGANEKLFF. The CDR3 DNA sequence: TGTGCCAGCAGCTTAGGCCCCAGGGGGGCTAATGAAAAACTGTTTTTT.

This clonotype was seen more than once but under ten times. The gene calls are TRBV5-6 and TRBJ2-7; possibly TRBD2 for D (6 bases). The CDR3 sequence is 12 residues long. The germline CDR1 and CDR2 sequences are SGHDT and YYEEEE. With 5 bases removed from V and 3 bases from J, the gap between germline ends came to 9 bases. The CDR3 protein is CASSWDFYEQYF. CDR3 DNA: TGTGCCAGCAGTTGGGACTTCTACGAGCAGTACTTC.

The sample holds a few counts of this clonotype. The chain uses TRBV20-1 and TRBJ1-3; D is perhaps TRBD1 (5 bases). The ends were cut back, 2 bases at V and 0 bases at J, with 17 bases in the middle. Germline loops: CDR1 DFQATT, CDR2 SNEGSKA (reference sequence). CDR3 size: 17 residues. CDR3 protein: CSARPIDSLHSGNTIYF. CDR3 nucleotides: TGCAGTGCTAGACCGATTGACAGCCTCCACTCTGGAAACACCATATATTTT.

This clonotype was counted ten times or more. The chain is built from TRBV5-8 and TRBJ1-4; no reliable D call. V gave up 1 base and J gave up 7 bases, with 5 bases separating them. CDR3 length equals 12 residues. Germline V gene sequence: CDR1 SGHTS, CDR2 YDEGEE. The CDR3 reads CASSLRREKLFF. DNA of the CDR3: TGTGCCAGCAGCTTGAGGCGTGAAAAACTGTTTTTT.

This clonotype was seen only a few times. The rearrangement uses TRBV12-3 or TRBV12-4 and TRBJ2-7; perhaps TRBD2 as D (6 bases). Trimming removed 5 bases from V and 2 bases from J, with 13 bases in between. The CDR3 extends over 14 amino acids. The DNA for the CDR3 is TGTGCCAGCAGTCCCGGGGGAGATACCTACGAGCAGTACTTC. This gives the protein CASSPGGDTYEQYF.

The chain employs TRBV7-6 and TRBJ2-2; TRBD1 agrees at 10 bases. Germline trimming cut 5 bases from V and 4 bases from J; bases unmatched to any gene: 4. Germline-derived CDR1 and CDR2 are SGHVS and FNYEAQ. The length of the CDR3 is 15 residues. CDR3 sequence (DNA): TGTGCCAGCAGCGGACAGGGGGTCATCACCGGGGAGCTGTTTTTT. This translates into CASSGQGVITGELFF.

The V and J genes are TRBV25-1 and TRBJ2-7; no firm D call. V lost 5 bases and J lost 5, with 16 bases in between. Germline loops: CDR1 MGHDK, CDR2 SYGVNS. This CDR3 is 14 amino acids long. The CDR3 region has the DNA TGTGCCAGCAGTCTTCACCAACCTACGGACGAGCAGTACTTC. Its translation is CASSLHQPTDEQYF.

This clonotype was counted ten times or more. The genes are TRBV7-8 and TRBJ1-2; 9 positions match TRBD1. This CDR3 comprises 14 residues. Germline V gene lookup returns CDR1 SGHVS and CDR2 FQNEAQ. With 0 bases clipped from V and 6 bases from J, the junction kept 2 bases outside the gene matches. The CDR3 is CASSLAQGANGYTF. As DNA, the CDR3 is TGTGCCAGCAGCTTAGCACAGGGGGCGAATGGCTACACCTTC.